These T cell receptor beta chains were read from a single sample in a study of glioma-infiltrating T cells after dendritic cell vaccination. Here immunoSEQ multiplex PCR was the method, and the copy in TCRdb shows in-frame clones only, minus some. The sample records approximately 92,000 clones, about 85% being singletons. The specimen was blood, collected after dendritic cell vaccination. Source of these receptors: a human donor with glioblastoma. The CDR3 runs from the conserved cysteine through the conserved F or W. The D gene is left open where the match is weak. Size tells how often a clone was seen (once, few, many) or the class of an expanded clone, and some rows leave it out.

CDR3aa: CASSLNRGSVPYGYTF; CDR3nt: TGTGCCAGCAGCTTGAATAGGGGCTCGGTTCCCTATGGCTACACCTTC; d_gene: .; abundance: .; j_gene: TRBJ1-2; v_gene: TRBV5-6
CDR3aa: CASSLDRSLYGYTF; CDR3nt: TGTGCCAGCAGCTTGGACAGGAGTCTCTATGGCTACACCTTC; d_gene: .; abundance: .; j_gene: TRBJ1-2; v_gene: TRBV5-4
CDR3aa: CASSVSGGPYNEQFF; CDR3nt: TGTGCCAGTAGTGTTAGCGGGGGGCCCTACAATGAGCAGTTCTTC; d_gene: TRBD2; abundance: .; j_gene: TRBJ2-1; v_gene: TRBV19
CDR3aa: CASSFRADTQYF; CDR3nt: TGTGCCAGCAGCTTCAGGGCAGATACGCAGTATTTT; d_gene: .; abundance: once; j_gene: TRBJ2-3; v_gene: TRBV5-4
CDR3aa: CASMTSGDGETQYF; CDR3nt: TGTGCCAGCATGACTAGCGGGGACGGAGAGACCCAGTACTTC; d_gene: TRBD2; abundance: .; j_gene: TRBJ2-5; v_gene: TRBV9
CDR3aa: CASSPGAGLLTGNTIYF; CDR3nt: TGTGCCAGCTCACCCGGGGCGGGGTTACTGACTGGAAACACCATATATTTT; d_gene: .; abundance: .; j_gene: TRBJ1-3; v_gene: TRBV18
CDR3aa: CASSLTGGWDYGYTF; CDR3nt: TGTGCCAGCAGTTTAACGGGGGGCTGGGACTATGGCTACACCTTC; d_gene: .; abundance: .; j_gene: TRBJ1-2; v_gene: TRBV28
CDR3aa: CASSPGLAGANVLTF; CDR3nt: TGTGCCAGCTCACCTGGACTGGCTGGGGCCAACGTCCTGACTTTC; d_gene: .; abundance: .; j_gene: TRBJ2-6; v_gene: TRBV18
CDR3aa: CASSFRQGSHSGELFF; CDR3nt: TGTGCCAGCAGCTTTAGACAGGGTAGCCATTCCGGGGAGCTGTTTTTT; d_gene: TRBD1; abundance: .; j_gene: TRBJ2-2; v_gene: TRBV27
CDR3aa: CASSWGTGGDYGYTF; CDR3nt: TGCGCCAGCAGCTGGGGGACAGGGGGGGACTATGGCTACACCTTC; d_gene: TRBD1; abundance: .; j_gene: TRBJ1-2; v_gene: TRBV5-1
CDR3aa: CAWNYPGTGLANYGYTF; CDR3nt: TGTGCCTGGAATTACCCCGGGACAGGCCTAGCTAACTATGGCTACACCTTC; d_gene: TRBD1; abundance: .; j_gene: TRBJ1-2; v_gene: TRBV30
CDR3aa: CAISDRLVGNTGELFF; CDR3nt: TGTGCCATCAGTGACCGGCTAGTAGGCAACACCGGGGAGCTGTTTTTT; d_gene: .; abundance: .; j_gene: TRBJ2-2; v_gene: TRBV10-3